Presented here are 22 T cell receptor beta chains from one specimen sequenced in a study of T cells in Graves' hyperthyroidism and ophthalmopathy. Researchers took RNA transcripts and amplified the TCR beta CDR3 regions from them. The TCR CDR3 first-round RT-PCR relied on the HTBI primer set. In TCRdb, the multiplex PCR reads were re-called with MiXCR into one record per CDR3 protein. The repertoire includes 560,000 or so distinct CDR3 sequences, around 46% of them detected once, and about 8.2% sits in the top ten. Source material: peripheral blood or thyroid tissue (not recorded which). The origin of the receptors is a young woman with Graves' hyperthyroidism.

Concerning this clonotype itself: A much bigger clone sits one base away, suggesting this may be a read error. The V call is TRBV29-1, the J call TRBJ1-1, with D possibly being TRBD1 (5 bases). CDR1 is SQVTM, CDR2 ANQGSEA, per germline. This CDR3 contains 13 residues. V lost 2 bases, J lost 11 bases, and 18 bases lay in between. The CDR3 reads CSVEWPGSVGAFF. Here the CDR3 DNA reads TGCAGCGTTGAATGGCCAGGGTCGGTAGGGGCTTTCTTT. The complete variable domain, with remaining parts taken from reference TRBV29-1 and TRBJ1-1, reads SAVISQKPSRDICQRGTSLTIQCQVDSQVTMMFWYRQQPGQSLTLIATANQGSEATYESGFVIDKFPISRPNLTFSTLTVSNMSPEDSSIYLCSVEWPGSVGAFFGQGTRLTVV.

This clonotype turned up a few times. The chain recombines TRBV29-1 with TRBJ2-5; TRBD2 might be the D (6 bases). CDR3 length: 14 amino acids. The germline CDR1 and CDR2 sequences are SQVTM and ANQGSEA. The CDR3 nucleotides read TGCACCTGGGGGGAAGGGGCTAGGGGAGAGACCCAGTACTTC. It yields the protein CTWGEGARGETQYF. Based on the CDR3 plus reference TRBV29-1 and TRBJ2-5, the full variable domain is SAVISQKPSRDICQRGTSLTIQCQVDSQVTMMFWYRQQPGQSLTLIATANQGSEATYESGFVIDKFPISRPNLTFSTLTVSNMSPEDSSIYLCTWGEGARGETQYFGPGTRLLVL.

This clonotype was observed a few times. The V call is TRBV12-3 or TRBV12-4, the J call TRBJ1-1; D perhaps matches TRBD1 (6 bases). The CDR3 runs to 14 residues. V was cut by 5 bases and J by 2 bases, with 12 bases left in between. CDR3 sequence: CASSQAQGNTEAFF. The CDR3 bases are TGTGCCAGCAGTCAGGCACAGGGAAACACTGAAGCTTTCTTT.

This clonotype has ten or more counts. This sequence joins TRBV7-8 and TRBJ1-2; D gene ambiguous. Per germline, CDR1 SGHVS and CDR2 FQNEAQ. V was clipped by 1 base and J by 0 bases, with 6 bases between them. This CDR3 has 14 residues. CDR3 DNA: TGTGCCAGCAGCTTAGTAGCAGCTAACTATGGCTACACCTTC. It yields the protein CASSLVAANYGYTF.

The J gene is TRBJ1-1, the V gene TRBV7-2; D is unresolved. V dropped 0 bases and J dropped 4 bases, with 12 bases sitting between them. The germline V gene has CDR1 SGHTA and CDR2 FQGNSA. CDR3 length: 15 amino acids. The CDR3 protein is CASSLAAGSGTEAFF. The CDR3 DNA is TGTGCCAGCAGCTTAGCTGCGGGGTCGGGCACTGAAGCTTTCTTT.

Of note for this clonotype: A much larger clonotype is one base distant, so this may be a read error. The chain carries TRBV11-1 and TRBJ2-5; D might be TRBD1 (7 bases). Germline V gives CDR1 SGHAT, CDR2 FQDESV (reference sequence). The CDR3 consists of 13 residues. CDR3 protein: CASSSGGQETRYF. The CDR3 DNA sequence: TGTGCCAGCAGCTCAGGGGGGCAAGAGACCCGGTACTTC.

This clonotype was detected only once. The genes are TRBV20-1 and TRBJ2-2, with unresolved D. Trimming took off 0 bases at V and 8 bases at J, with 19 bases between the two ends. This CDR3 is built from 16 residues. The germline V gene encodes CDR1 DFQATT and CDR2 SNEGSKA (reference sequence). The CDR3 DNA sequence: TGCAGTGCTAGAGATAACGGAGCTGCAAAGAGGGGGGAGCTGTTTTTT. Its protein product is CSARDNGAAKRGELFF.

The sample holds many counts of this clonotype. The rearrangement joins TRBV20-1 to TRBJ2-5; D gene uncertain. CDR3 length equals 12 residues. Trimming removed 6 bases from V and 2 bases from J, with 10 bases in between. Germline CDR1 and CDR2: DFQATT and SNEGSKA (reference sequence). The CDR3 loop reads CSATALQETQYF. DNA of the CDR3: TGCAGTGCCACGGCCCTGCAAGAGACCCAGTACTTC.

The V and J genes are TRBV15 and TRBJ1-1; D is uncertain. The V gene lost 1 base and the J gene lost 5 bases, with 14 bases spanning the gap. The CDR3 sequence is 15 residues long. From germline, CDR1 is LNHNV and CDR2 YYDKDF (reference sequence). The CDR3 coding sequence is TGTGCCACCAGCAGAGGAACGGGCCTGGGGACTGAAGCTTTCTTT. It yields the protein CATSRGTGLGTEAFF.

The CDR3 nucleotides read TGTGCCAGCGGGACTAGCGGGAGGACCTCCTACGAGCAGTACTTC. It encodes CASGTSGRTSYEQYF. The J gene is TRBJ2-7, the V gene TRBV11-1; 15 nucleotides match TRBD2. Trimming at V came to 8 bases and at J to 0 bases, leaving 2 bases not matched to a gene. Germline values: CDR1 SGHAT, CDR2 FQDESV (reference sequence). The CDR3 length is 15 residues.

CDR3 sequence: CASSVRDSNQPQHF. In nucleotides, the CDR3 is TGTGCCAGTAGTGTCCGGGACAGCAATCAGCCCCAGCATTTT. The chain has TRBV19 and TRBJ1-5; TRBD1 might be the D (5 bases). Germline V gives CDR1 LNHDA, CDR2 SQIVND (reference sequence). Trimming stripped 5 bases from V and 1 base from J, with 9 bases between. CDR3 length: 14 residues.

A few counts support this clonotype. CDR3 bases: TGTGCCAGCAGCTTTCGCGGCGGGAGCCCCCCCGAGACCCAGTACTTC. Translating it yields CASSFRGGSPPETQYF. The chain carries TRBV7-3 and TRBJ2-5; 7 nucleotides line up with TRBD2. The ends lost 3 bases at V and 5 bases at J; junction bases unmatched: 12. The CDR3 sequence is 16 residues long. The germline CDR1 and CDR2 sequences are SGHTA and FQGTGA.

This clonotype occurred a few times. The chain recombines TRBV5-6 with TRBJ1-5, with D unclear. The CDR3 is 15 residues long. The germline V gene encodes CDR1 SGHDT and CDR2 YYEEEE. Trimming left V 2 bases short and J 0 bases short, with 9 bases between. In DNA, the CDR3 is TGTGCCAGCAGCTTTTCAGCCCGTAGCAATCAGCCCCAGCATTTT. This sequence encodes CASSFSARSNQPQHF.

This clonotype was detected ten times or more. The chain carries TRBV29-1 and TRBJ1-2; a possible D gene is TRBD1 (6 bases). This CDR3 is 14 amino acids long. V was trimmed by 5 bases and J by 1 base, leaving 14 bases between them. CDR1 and CDR2 (germline): SQVTM, ANQGSEA. The CDR3 reads CSVHSGALNYGYTF. The CDR3 nucleotides read TGCAGCGTTCACTCAGGGGCCCTTAACTATGGCTACACCTTC.

CDR3 sequence (DNA): TGTGCCAGCAGTCTAATAGCGGGAGGACAAGAGACCCAGTACTTC. Its translation is CASSLIAGGQETQYF. The chain is built from TRBV7-9 and TRBJ2-5; TRBD2 aligns across 10 bases. This CDR3 is 15 amino acids long. The germline V gene encodes CDR1 SEHNR and CDR2 FQNEAQ (reference sequence). Unmatched junction bases numbered 6, after V lost 6 bases and J lost 2 bases.

CDR3 nucleotide sequence: TGTGCCAGCAGCCAAGCGGGACAGGTCTACGAGCAGTACTTC. Residues: CASSQAGQVYEQYF. The chain is built from TRBV14 and TRBJ2-7; TRBD1 matches at 8 bases. This CDR3 contains 14 residues. The germline gives CDR1 SGHDN, CDR2 FVKESK. V lost 1 base, J lost 3 bases, and 2 bases stayed unmatched.

The chain is built from TRBV19 and TRBJ1-2, with 8 positions matching TRBD1. Germline loops: CDR1 LNHDA, CDR2 SQIVND (reference sequence). The J segment lost 4 bases and the V segment lost 5 bases, leaving 12 bases of the junction unmatched. The CDR3 totals 16 residues. CDR3 nucleotide sequence: TGTGCCAGTAGTCGAGATCGACAGGGGACCTCCTATGGCTACACCTTC. The encoded protein is CASSRDRQGTSYGYTF.

The V and J genes are TRBV20-1 and TRBJ1-2; 7 positions agree with TRBD1. The CDR3 spans 15 residues. With V trimmed by 3 bases and J by 1 base, 8 bases remained unmatched. Germline CDR1 and CDR2: DFQATT and SNEGSKA (reference sequence). The CDR3: CSASVHRDSNYGYTF. The CDR3 bases are TGCAGTGCTAGTGTTCACCGGGACAGTAACTATGGCTACACCTTC.

This clonotype was seen ten or more times. The gene calls are TRBV2 and TRBJ2-5, with 7 bases matching TRBD2. The J segment lost 3 bases and the V segment lost 6 bases, leaving 4 bases of the junction unmatched. The CDR3 totals 13 residues. CDR1 and CDR2 from the germline V gene are SNHLY and FYNNEI. CDR3: CASRRDYEETQYF. The CDR3 DNA is TGTGCCAGCAGGAGGGACTACGAAGAGACCCAGTACTTC. The entire variable domain, with the rest obtained from reference TRBV2 and TRBJ2-5, is as follows: EPEVTQTPSHQVTQMGQEVILRCVPISNHLYFYWYRQILGQKVEFLVSFYNNEISEKSEIFDDQFSVERPDGSNFTLKIRSTKLEDSAMYFCASRRDYEETQYFGPGTRLLVL.

The chain joins TRBV7-8 to TRBJ1-5; D not certain. The germline gives CDR1 SGHVS, CDR2 FQNEAQ. The CDR3 covers 16 residues. V lost 1 base to trimming and J lost 0 bases, with 10 bases between them. The CDR3 sequence: CASSLGIAFSNQPQHF. The CDR3 DNA reads as TGTGCCAGCAGCTTAGGGATAGCGTTTAGCAATCAGCCCCAGCATTTT. The whole variable domain, remainder taken from reference TRBV7-8 and TRBJ1-5, is GAGVSQSPRYKVAKRGQDVALRCDPISGHVSLFWYQQALGQGPEFLTYFQNEAQLDKSGLPSDRFFAERPEGSVSTLKIQRTQQEDSAVYLCASSLGIAFSNQPQHFGDGTRLSIL.

The chain has TRBV19 and TRBJ1-1; 7 bases map to TRBD1. Germline CDR1 reads LNHDA; CDR2 reads SQIVND (reference sequence). The V gene end was trimmed by 9 bases and the J gene end by 1 base; junction bases not matched to a gene: 11. The CDR3 covers 15 residues. The CDR3 bases are TGTGCCAGCTGTAACCCATGGACAGGGAACACTGAAGCTTTCTTT. Translated, it gives CASCNPWTGNTEAFF.

This clonotype was seen many times. A read error may explain this, as a much larger clone is one base away. J is TRBJ1-4 and V is TRBV2, with D maybe TRBD1 (5 bases). The CDR3 contains 13 residues. Germline V gene data show CDR1 as SNHLY and CDR2 as FYNNEI. Trimming cost V 4 bases and J 4 bases, with 7 bases left between them. Written as DNA, the CDR3 is TGTGCCAGCAGTGGGGGGGATAATGAAAAACTGTTTTTT. It translates to CASSGGDNEKLFF.